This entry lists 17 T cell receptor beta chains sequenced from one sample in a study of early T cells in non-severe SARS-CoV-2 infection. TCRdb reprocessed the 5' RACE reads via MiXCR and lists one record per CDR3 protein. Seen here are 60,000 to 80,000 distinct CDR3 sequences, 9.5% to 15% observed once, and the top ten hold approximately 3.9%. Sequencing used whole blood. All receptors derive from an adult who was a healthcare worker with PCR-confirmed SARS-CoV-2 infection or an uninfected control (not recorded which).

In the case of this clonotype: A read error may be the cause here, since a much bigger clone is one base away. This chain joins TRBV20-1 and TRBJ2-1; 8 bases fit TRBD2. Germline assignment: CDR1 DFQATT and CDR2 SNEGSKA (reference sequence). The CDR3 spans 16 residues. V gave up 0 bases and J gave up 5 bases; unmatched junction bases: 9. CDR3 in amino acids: CSAREGREGPNNEQFF. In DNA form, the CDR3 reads TGCAGTGCTAGAGAGGGCCGGGAGGGCCCTAACAATGAGCAGTTCTTC.

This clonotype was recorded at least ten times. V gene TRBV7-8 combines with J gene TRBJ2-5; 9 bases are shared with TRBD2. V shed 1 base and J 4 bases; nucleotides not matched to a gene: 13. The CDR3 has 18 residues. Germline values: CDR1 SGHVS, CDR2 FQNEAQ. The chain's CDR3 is CASSLDLLSGRQRETQYF. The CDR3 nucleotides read TGTGCCAGCAGCTTAGACTTGTTGAGCGGGAGGCAGAGAGAGACCCAGTACTTC.

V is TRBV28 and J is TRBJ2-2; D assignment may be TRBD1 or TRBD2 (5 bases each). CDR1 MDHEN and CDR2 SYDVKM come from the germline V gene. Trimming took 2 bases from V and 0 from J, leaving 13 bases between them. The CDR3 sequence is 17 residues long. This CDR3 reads CASSLTGRDANTGELFF. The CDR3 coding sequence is TGTGCCAGCAGTTTAACGGGGCGTGACGCGAACACCGGGGAGCTGTTTTTT.

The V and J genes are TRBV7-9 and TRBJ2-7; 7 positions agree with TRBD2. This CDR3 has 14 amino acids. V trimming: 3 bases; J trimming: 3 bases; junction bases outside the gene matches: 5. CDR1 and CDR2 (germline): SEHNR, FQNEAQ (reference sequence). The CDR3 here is CASSFGGTNYEQYF. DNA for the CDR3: TGTGCCAGCAGCTTTGGGGGGACTAACTACGAGCAGTACTTC.

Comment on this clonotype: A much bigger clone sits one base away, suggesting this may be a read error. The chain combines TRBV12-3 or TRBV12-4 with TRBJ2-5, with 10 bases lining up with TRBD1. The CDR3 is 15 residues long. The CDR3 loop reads CTSSPGTGAGETQYF. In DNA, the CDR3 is TGTACCAGCAGTCCGGGGACAGGGGCGGGGGAGACCCAGTACTTC.

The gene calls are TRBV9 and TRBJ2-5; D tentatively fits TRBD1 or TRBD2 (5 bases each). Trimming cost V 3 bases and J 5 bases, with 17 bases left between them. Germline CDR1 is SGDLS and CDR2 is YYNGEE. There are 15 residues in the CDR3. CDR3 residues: CASSGGTALGETQYF. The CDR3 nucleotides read TGTGCCAGCAGCGGTGGGACCGCCCTGGGGGAGACCCAGTACTTC.

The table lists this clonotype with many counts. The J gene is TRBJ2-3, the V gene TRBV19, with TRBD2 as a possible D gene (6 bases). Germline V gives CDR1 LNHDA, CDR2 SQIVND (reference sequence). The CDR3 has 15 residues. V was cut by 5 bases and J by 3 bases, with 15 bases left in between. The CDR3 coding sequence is TGTGCCAGTAGTCCCCGGCGGGGCAGTACAGATACGCAGTATTTT. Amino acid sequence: CASSPRRGSTDTQYF.

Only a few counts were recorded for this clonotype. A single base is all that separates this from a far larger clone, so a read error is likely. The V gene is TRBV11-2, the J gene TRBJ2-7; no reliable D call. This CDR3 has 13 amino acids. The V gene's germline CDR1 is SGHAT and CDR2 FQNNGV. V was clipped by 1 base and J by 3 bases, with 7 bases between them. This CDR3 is CASSLGPDYEQYF. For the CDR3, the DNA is TGTGCCAGCAGCTTAGGGCCAGACTACGAGCAGTACTTC.

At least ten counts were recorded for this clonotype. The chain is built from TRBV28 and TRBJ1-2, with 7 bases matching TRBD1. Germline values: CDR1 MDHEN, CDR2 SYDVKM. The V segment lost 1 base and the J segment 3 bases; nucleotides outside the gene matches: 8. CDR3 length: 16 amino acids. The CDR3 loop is CASSLSTGADDYGYTF. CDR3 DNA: TGTGCCAGCAGTTTATCAACAGGGGCCGATGACTATGGCTACACCTTC.

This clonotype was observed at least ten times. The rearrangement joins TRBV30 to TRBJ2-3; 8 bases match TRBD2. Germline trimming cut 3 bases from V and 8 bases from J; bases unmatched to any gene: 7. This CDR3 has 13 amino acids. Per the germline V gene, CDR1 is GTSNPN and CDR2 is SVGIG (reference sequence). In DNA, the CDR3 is TGTGCCTGGAGCCAGCGGGAGCGGGGTACGCAGTATTTT. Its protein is CAWSQRERGTQYF.

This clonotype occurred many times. The CDR3 DNA follows: TGTGCCAGCAGCTTAAACGACGCCGGCGAGCAGTACTTC. It yields the protein CASSLNDAGEQYF. This chain connects TRBV7-3 to TRBJ2-7; D call uncertain. The CDR3 extends over 13 amino acids. The germline V gene encodes CDR1 SGHTA and CDR2 FQGTGA. Trimming removed 1 base from V and 6 bases from J, with 10 bases in between.

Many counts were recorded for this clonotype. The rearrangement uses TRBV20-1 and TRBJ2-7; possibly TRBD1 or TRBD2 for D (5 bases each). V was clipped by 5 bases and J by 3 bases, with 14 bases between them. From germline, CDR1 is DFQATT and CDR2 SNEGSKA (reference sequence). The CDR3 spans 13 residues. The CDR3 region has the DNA TGCAGTGCTCCCGGGACCGACAACTACGAGCAGTACTTC. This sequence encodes CSAPGTDNYEQYF.

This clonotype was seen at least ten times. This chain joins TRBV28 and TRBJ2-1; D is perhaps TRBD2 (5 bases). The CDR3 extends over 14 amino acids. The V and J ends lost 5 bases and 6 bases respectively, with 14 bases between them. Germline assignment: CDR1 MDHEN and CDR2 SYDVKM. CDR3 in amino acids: CASSLFGLTNEQFF. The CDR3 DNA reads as TGTGCCAGCAGTCTCTTTGGACTCACCAATGAGCAGTTCTTC.

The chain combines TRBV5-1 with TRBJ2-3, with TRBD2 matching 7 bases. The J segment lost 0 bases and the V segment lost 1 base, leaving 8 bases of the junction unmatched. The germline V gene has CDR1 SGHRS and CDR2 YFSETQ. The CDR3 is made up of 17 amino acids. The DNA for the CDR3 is TGCGCCAGCAGCTTGAGGCAACTTAGCGGGAGCACAGATACGCAGTATTTT. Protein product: CASSLRQLSGSTDTQYF.

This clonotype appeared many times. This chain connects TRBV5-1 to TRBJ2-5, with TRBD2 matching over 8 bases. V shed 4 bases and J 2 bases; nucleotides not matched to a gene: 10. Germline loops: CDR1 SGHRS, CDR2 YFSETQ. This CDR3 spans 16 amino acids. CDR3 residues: CASSANVAGTQETQYF. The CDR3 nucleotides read TGCGCCAGCAGCGCGAACGTAGCGGGAACACAAGAGACCCAGTACTTC.

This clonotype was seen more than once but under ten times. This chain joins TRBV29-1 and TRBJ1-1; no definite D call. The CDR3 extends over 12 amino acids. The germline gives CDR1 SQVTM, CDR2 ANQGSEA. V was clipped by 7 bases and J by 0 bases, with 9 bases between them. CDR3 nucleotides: TGCAGCGGTGTTACCCTGAACACTGAAGCTTTCTTT. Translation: CSGVTLNTEAFF.

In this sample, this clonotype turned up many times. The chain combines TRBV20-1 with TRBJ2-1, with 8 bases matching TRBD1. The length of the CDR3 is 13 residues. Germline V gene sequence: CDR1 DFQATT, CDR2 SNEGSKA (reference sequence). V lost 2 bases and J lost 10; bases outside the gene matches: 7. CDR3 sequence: CSARLGGQAEQFF. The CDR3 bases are TGCAGTGCTAGACTTGGGGGACAGGCGGAGCAGTTCTTC.